These 15 T cell receptor beta chains originate from one sample sequenced in a study of blood T cell repertoires in COVID-19. Produced via immunoSEQ multiplex PCR; TCRdb's table is partial and in-frame only. The sample includes around 260,000 clones, 80% to 90% of them seen just once. Sequenced input: peripheral blood. The receptor source for this set is a woman in her fifties or sixties with acute or convalescent COVID-19.

The chain combines TRBV12-2 with TRBJ2-5; TRBD1 is the table's D call and was not checked against the DNA. TRBV12-2 is recorded as a pseudogene. The CDR3 length is 15 residues. The CDR3 nucleotides are TGTGCAAGTCGCCCTCACGCAGGGGCCCAAGAGACCCAGTACTTC. It specifies CASRPHAGAQETQYF.

The chain links TRBV19 to TRBJ1-4; no clear D gene. Per the germline V gene, CDR1 is LNHDA and CDR2 is SQIVND (reference sequence). The V and J ends lost 7 bases and 3 bases respectively, with 9 bases between them. This CDR3 spans 13 amino acids. CDR3 coding DNA: TGTGCCAGTACCCCCCCCGCTAATGAAAAACTGTTTTTT. Its translation is CASTPPANEKLFF.

The rearrangement links TRBV5-5 to TRBJ2-7; a weak D match, TRBD1 (6 bases). The germline gives CDR1 SGHKS, CDR2 YYEKEE (reference sequence). Trimming took 3 bases from V and 4 from J, leaving 14 bases between them. This CDR3 has 14 amino acids. The CDR3 loop reads CASSSTGHTYEQYF. CDR3 coding DNA: TGTGCCAGCAGCTCTACGGGACACACGTACGAGCAGTACTTC. The variable domain in full, completed from reference TRBV5-5 and TRBJ2-7, reads DAGVTQSPTHLIKTRGQQVTLRCSPISGHKSVSWYQQVLGQGPQFIFQYYEKEERGRGNFPDRFSARQFPNYSSELNVNALLLGDSALYLCASSSTGHTYEQYFGPGTRLTVT.

The rearrangement links TRBV4-1 to TRBJ1-5; no reliable D call. V was pared by 0 bases and J by 4 bases, with 10 bases between. This CDR3 has 15 amino acids. Germline CDR1 and CDR2: MGHRA and YSYEKL. This CDR3 is CASSQDVRVNQPQHF. The CDR3 DNA reads TGCGCCAGCAGCCAAGATGTGCGGGTGAATCAGCCCCAGCATTTT.

The J gene is TRBJ1-3, the V gene TRBV10-3; D call uncertain. This CDR3 has 17 amino acids. Trimming removed 4 bases at V and 0 bases at J, with 16 bases between. Germline V CDR1 and CDR2: ENHRY, SYGVKD. DNA for the CDR3: TGTGCCATCAGTGTGGGCAGGTTGCTTATCTCTGGAAACACCATATATTTT. It is translated as CAISVGRLLISGNTIYF.

This rearrangement joins TRBV14 to TRBJ2-7, with TRBD2 as a possible D gene (5 bases). The CDR3 runs to 14 residues. Looked up from germline, CDR1 is SGHDN and CDR2 is FVKESK. V lost 6 bases and J lost 0, with 12 bases in between. The CDR3 nucleotides are TGTGCCAGCAGTTTCGGGATGAACTCCTACGAGCAGTACTTC. It encodes CASSFGMNSYEQYF. The full variable domain, with the rest looked up from reference TRBV14 and TRBJ2-7, is EAGVTQFPSHSVIEKGQTVTLRCDPISGHDNLYWYRRVMGKEIKFLLHFVKESKQDESGMPNNRFLAERTGGTYSTLKVQPAELEDSGVYFCASSFGMNSYEQYFGPGTRLTVT.

This chain joins TRBV19 and TRBJ2-5, with no clear D. V was trimmed by 4 bases and J by 0 bases, leaving 9 bases between them. The V gene's germline CDR1 is LNHDA and CDR2 SQIVND (reference sequence). CDR3 size: 14 residues. CDR3 bases: TGTGCCAGTAGTAATTCAGGTTACCAAGAGACCCAGTACTTC. It yields the protein CASSNSGYQETQYF.

The V gene is TRBV15, the J gene TRBJ1-2; D remains ambiguous. Germline CDR1 and CDR2: LNHNV and YYDKDF (reference sequence). Trimming took off 0 bases at V and 4 bases at J, with 6 bases between the two ends. The CDR3 length is 13 residues. In nucleotides, the CDR3 is TGTGCCACCAGCAGAGATCTCAGCTATGGCTACACCTTC. It codes for CATSRDLSYGYTF.

This sequence joins TRBV15 and TRBJ1-5, with 7 bases matching TRBD1. The J segment lost 6 bases and the V segment lost 2 bases, leaving 4 bases of the junction unmatched. The CDR3 totals 14 residues. Germline-derived CDR1 and CDR2 are LNHNV and YYDKDF (reference sequence). Written as DNA, the CDR3 is TGTGCCACCAGCAGACGACAGGGTTCTCAGCCCCAGCATTTT. It codes for CATSRRQGSQPQHF. Complete variable domain (other parts from reference TRBV15 and TRBJ1-5): DAMVIQNPRYQVTQFGKPVTLSCSQTLNHNVMYWYQQKSSQAPKLLFHYYDKDFNNEADTPDNFQSRRPNTSFCFLDIRSPGLGDTAMYLCATSRRQGSQPQHFGDGTRLSIL.

The chain couples TRBV3-1 (or the pseudogene TRBV3-2) to TRBJ2-1; 10 positions match TRBD2. The CDR3 contains 16 residues. Germline V gives CDR1 LGHDT, CDR2 YNNKEL (reference sequence). J was trimmed by 7 bases and V by 0 bases; bases with no gene match: 6. CDR3 DNA: TGTGCCAGCAGCCAAGAGTCTAGCGGGAGAGGGAATGAGCAGTTCTTC. Protein product: CASSQESSGRGNEQFF.

The chain links TRBV12-5 to TRBJ1-1; 8 bases align to TRBD1. The trim removed 2 bases at V and 7 bases at J, leaving 9 bases unmatched. CDR3 length: 15 residues. Germline values: CDR1 LGHNT, CDR2 FRNRAP. The CDR3 bases are TGTGCTAGTGGTTTGTGGGGACAGGAGGGGAATGAAGCTTTCTTT. It encodes CASGLWGQEGNEAFF.

The chain has TRBV7-2 and TRBJ2-1; 8 bases agree with TRBD2. V lost 0 bases to trimming and J lost 4 bases; unmatched junction nucleotides: 11. CDR3 length: 18 amino acids. Germline assignment: CDR1 SGHTA and CDR2 FQGNSA. The CDR3 is CASSLARSGRNRYNEQFF. CDR3 in DNA: TGTGCCAGCAGCTTAGCGCGGAGCGGGAGAAATAGGTACAATGAGCAGTTCTTC.

A single count supports this clone. The genes are TRBV28 and TRBJ2-7; TRBD2 might be the D (6 bases). The CDR3 runs 15 residues. With 6 bases removed from V and 9 bases from J, the gap between germline ends came to 24 bases. Per germline, CDR1 MDHEN and CDR2 SYDVKM. In nucleotides, the CDR3 is TGTGCCAGCAGCACCCGGGACTCCCTACTCTTGGGGCAGTACTTC. Encoded protein: CASSTRDSLLLGQYF.

The V call is TRBV24-1, the J call TRBJ2-3, with D tentatively TRBD1 (5 bases). Trimming took off 7 bases at V and 3 bases at J, with 13 bases between the two ends. Germline assignment: CDR1 KGHDR and CDR2 SFDVKD. This CDR3 region has 14 residues. CDR3 loop: CATSPYPGTDTQYF. The CDR3 region has the DNA TGTGCCACCAGCCCCTATCCAGGGACAGATACGCAGTATTTT.

J is TRBJ2-1 and V is TRBV28, with D perhaps TRBD1 (6 bases). Germline-derived CDR1 and CDR2 are MDHEN and SYDVKM. V was trimmed by 6 bases and J by 4 bases, leaving 10 bases between them. The CDR3 extends over 13 amino acids. The CDR3 nucleotides are TGTGCCAGCAGGAGACAGGCGTACAATGAGCAGTTCTTC. This sequence encodes CASRRQAYNEQFF.